Each of the 29 T cell receptor beta chains below was sequenced from the same sample in a study of molecular identifiers for immune sequencing clone quantification. Via MiXCR, TCRdb re-called the PCR reads, giving one row per CDR3 protein. The table lists 300,000 to 350,000 distinct CDR3 sequences, about a fifth of them singletons, with roughly 0.86% in the top ten. The specimen was naive CD8+ T cells from blood, with Jurkat cell RNA spiked in. Subset of the sample: FACS-sorted CD8+CD4-CCR7+CD45RA+ naive T cells. The origin of the receptors is a human donor in good health. Some libraries in this study had Jurkat cell RNA spiked in.

In its sample, this clonotype was seen a few times. The chain combines TRBV4-3 with TRBJ1-3, with 7 bases fitting TRBD1. The CDR3 is 15 residues long. The V and J ends lost 0 bases and 4 bases, in that order; junction bases with no gene match: 3. In germline, CDR1 is LGHNA, CDR2 YSLEER. CDR3 protein: CASSQDWTGGNTIYF. The CDR3 region has the DNA TGCGCCAGCAGCCAAGATTGGACAGGCGGAAACACCATATATTTT.

The table lists this clonotype with many counts. The chain carries TRBV30 and TRBJ2-7; 7 nucleotides match TRBD2. CDR3 size: 13 residues. The germline gives CDR1 GTSNPN, CDR2 SVGIG (reference sequence). V lost 1 base and J lost 4; bases outside the gene matches: 4. The CDR3 region is CAWSASAGYEQYF. DNA of the CDR3: TGTGCCTGGAGTGCCTCAGCGGGATACGAGCAGTACTTC.

This clonotype was recorded many times. The V and J genes are TRBV29-1 and TRBJ2-1; perhaps TRBD1 as D (6 bases). Germline CDR1 SQVTM, CDR2 ANQGSEA. Trimming took 2 bases from V and 2 from J, leaving 16 bases between them. This CDR3 is built from 16 residues. In nucleotides, the CDR3 is TGCAGCGTTGAACTCCAGGGGCTGGCAGCCTACAATGAGCAGTTCTTC. The encoded protein is CSVELQGLAAYNEQFF.

This clonotype was seen at least ten times. The chain combines TRBV6-5 with TRBJ2-7, with 11 bases that match TRBD1. Germline V gene lookup returns CDR1 MNHEY and CDR2 SVGAGI. V trimming: 5 bases; J trimming: 0 bases; junction bases outside the gene matches: 9. The CDR3 covers 17 residues. Here the CDR3 DNA reads TGTGCCAGCAGTACGACATGGGGACAGGGGGGCTCCTACGAGCAGTACTTC. Translating gives CASSTTWGQGGSYEQYF.

Many counts were recorded for this clonotype. This rearrangement joins TRBV7-6 to TRBJ2-2, with a weak D call TRBD1 (5 bases). The CDR3 has 15 residues. Trimming took off 1 base at V and 4 bases at J, with 10 bases between the two ends. Germline values: CDR1 SGHVS, CDR2 FNYEAQ. CDR3 coding DNA: TGTGCCAGCAGCTTAGTAGTGCAGGGCACCGGGGAGCTGTTTTTT. Translated, it gives CASSLVVQGTGELFF.

This clonotype was counted many times. The chain recombines TRBV29-1 with TRBJ2-6; no firm D call. CDR3 length equals 17 residues. Germline CDR1 SQVTM, CDR2 ANQGSEA. Between the trimmed V and J ends, which lost 0 bases and 0 bases, there was a span of 12 bases. CDR3 DNA: TGCAGCGTTGAAGACTACAAGTCCTACTCTGGGGCCAACGTCCTGACTTTC. This translates into CSVEDYKSYSGANVLTF. The entire variable domain, with the rest obtained from reference TRBV29-1 and TRBJ2-6, is as follows: SAVISQKPSRDICQRGTSLTIQCQVDSQVTMMFWYRQQPGQSLTLIATANQGSEATYESGFVIDKFPISRPNLTFSTLTVSNMSPEDSSIYLCSVEDYKSYSGANVLTFGAGSRLTVL.

The CDR3 loop is CASSSREKETQYF. CDR3 DNA sequence: TGTGCCAGCAGCTCCCGAGAAAAAGAGACCCAGTACTTC. The chain uses TRBV13 and TRBJ2-5; D is unclear. Germline V gene lookup returns CDR1 PRHDT and CDR2 FYEKMQ (reference sequence). Trimming stripped 4 bases from V and 3 bases from J, with 9 bases between. This CDR3 is 13 amino acids long.

At least ten counts were recorded for this clonotype. The chain is built from TRBV28 and TRBJ2-4; unclear D gene. Germline V gene data show CDR1 as MDHEN and CDR2 as SYDVKM. V was clipped by 8 bases and J by 0 bases, with 5 bases between them. The CDR3 has 12 amino acids. The CDR3 loop reads CASGIAKNIQYF. The CDR3, as DNA: TGTGCCAGCGGGATAGCCAAAAACATTCAGTACTTC.

A few counts support this clonotype. The chain has TRBV14 and TRBJ2-2; possibly TRBD1 for D (6 bases). CDR1 is SGHDN and CDR2 is FVKESK in the germline V gene. This CDR3 spans 16 amino acids. V lost 0 bases and J lost 3, with 11 bases in between. This chain's CDR3 is CASSQEDSPYTGELFF. The CDR3 bases are TGTGCCAGCAGCCAAGAGGACAGCCCATACACCGGGGAGCTGTTTTTT.

On this clonotype itself: A much more abundant neighbour one base away suggests this may be a read error. The chain carries TRBV6-5 and TRBJ2-2; D could derive from TRBD1 or TRBD2 (5 bases each). Germline V gene sequence: CDR1 MNHEY, CDR2 SVGAGI. The CDR3 spans 14 residues. As DNA, the CDR3 is TGTGCCAGCAGTTACTCACGGGGCACCGGGGAGCCGTTTTTT. Its translation: CASSYSRGTGEPFF.

About this clonotype itself: Being one base from a much bigger clone, this may be a read error. CDR3 DNA sequence: TGTGCCAGCAGTTTATTACCAATCAAACCAATTCAGCCCCAGCATTTT. As protein: CASSLLPIKPIQPQHF. The chain recombines TRBV27 with TRBJ1-5; D not resolved. V was cut by 1 base and J by 6 bases, with 16 bases left in between. The CDR3 runs to 16 residues. CDR1 is MNHEY and CDR2 is SMNVEV in the germline V gene (reference sequence).

This clonotype came up a few times. V and J are TRBV2 and TRBJ2-5, with D possibly being TRBD2 (6 bases). The CDR3 consists of 12 residues. The germline CDR1 and CDR2 sequences are SNHLY and FYNNEI. The ends were cut back, 8 bases at V and 3 bases at J, with 10 bases in the middle. CDR3 DNA: TGTGCCAGCCGGGGGTTTGAAGAGACCCAGTACTTC. Encoded protein: CASRGFEETQYF. Using reference TRBV2 and TRBJ2-5 for the parts outside the CDR3, the full variable domain is EPEVTQTPSHQVTQMGQEVILRCVPISNHLYFYWYRQILGQKVEFLVSFYNNEISEKSEIFDDQFSVERPDGSNFTLKIRSTKLEDSAMYFCASRGFEETQYFGPGTRLLVL.

Ten or more counts support this clonotype. The V gene is TRBV20-1, the J gene TRBJ2-3, with unresolved D. V lost 4 bases, J lost 2 bases, and 19 bases lay in between. CDR3 length: 16 residues. In germline, CDR1 is DFQATT, CDR2 SNEGSKA (reference sequence). The CDR3, as DNA: TGCAGTGCTACTCAACCCCGCGGTGGTCCCACAGATACGCAGTATTTT. Residues: CSATQPRGGPTDTQYF.

Comment on this clonotype: A much larger clone is a single base away; this may be a read error. The chain combines TRBV4-1 with TRBJ2-7; no definite D call. The CDR3 is made up of 16 amino acids. Trimming took off 4 bases at V and 0 bases at J, with 16 bases between the two ends. Germline V gene sequence: CDR1 MGHRA, CDR2 YSYEKL. This chain's CDR3 is CASSPAPPEISYEQYF. The CDR3 DNA reads as TGCGCCAGCAGCCCCGCCCCCCCTGAGATCTCCTACGAGCAGTACTTC.

Comments on this clonotype: Since a much larger clone is just one base distant, this may be a read error. This sequence joins TRBV7-2 and TRBJ2-1; possible D gene TRBD2, 6 bases. The germline CDR1 and CDR2 sequences are SGHTA and FQGNSA. The CDR3 has 16 amino acids. The CDR3 sequence is CAGSLLYGSLYNEQFF. The CDR3 nucleotides are TGTGCCGGCAGCTTATTGTACGGGAGCCTCTACAATGAGCAGTTCTTC.

The gene calls are TRBV27 and TRBJ2-1; 9 nucleotides match TRBD2. V gave up 2 bases and J gave up 7 bases; unmatched junction bases: 12. Germline V CDR1 and CDR2: MNHEY, SMNVEV (reference sequence). This CDR3 contains 17 residues. The CDR3, as DNA: TGTGCCAGCAGTTTAGGGTTCGGCGGGAGGGCGGGGAATGAGCAGTTCTTC. It yields the protein CASSLGFGGRAGNEQFF.

This clonotype was seen many times. This chain connects TRBV19 to TRBJ2-7; 11 nucleotides line up with TRBD2. The length of the CDR3 is 17 residues. Germline loops: CDR1 LNHDA, CDR2 SQIVND (reference sequence). J lost 0 bases, V lost 5 bases, and 9 bases had no gene match. For the CDR3, the DNA is TGTGCCAGTAGTCCGGCTAGCGGGGGGCATACCTCCTACGAGCAGTACTTC. Protein sequence: CASSPASGGHTSYEQYF. Combining the CDR3 with reference TRBV19 and TRBJ2-7 gives the whole variable domain DGGITQSPKYLFRKEGQNVTLSCEQNLNHDAMYWYRQDPGQGLRLIYYSQIVNDFQKGDIAEGYSVSREKKESFPLTVTSAQKNPTAFYLCASSPASGGHTSYEQYFGPGTRLTVT.

The genes are TRBV30 and TRBJ1-3; D remains unclear. Looked up from germline, CDR1 is GTSNPN and CDR2 is SVGIG (reference sequence). The CDR3 length is 13 residues. Trimming took off 4 bases at V and 1 base at J, with 8 bases between the two ends. DNA of the CDR3: TGTGCCTGGATATCGGTATCTGGAAACACCATATATTTT. Protein product: CAWISVSGNTIYF.

This clonotype was found a few times. The chain uses TRBV18 and TRBJ1-2; D is uncertain. The length of the CDR3 is 13 residues. CDR1 and CDR2 (germline): KGHSH, LQKENI. V was shortened by 3 bases and J by 2 bases, with 7 bases between the two germline ends. In DNA, the CDR3 is TGTGCCAGCTCACCTGCAGAGAACTATGGCTACACCTTC. Encoded protein: CASSPAENYGYTF.

This clonotype was observed many times. This chain connects TRBV29-1 to TRBJ2-3; tentatively, D is TRBD1 (6 bases). This CDR3 contains 15 residues. Per germline, CDR1 SQVTM and CDR2 ANQGSEA. V shed 4 bases and J shed 4 bases, with 18 bases lying between them. As DNA, the CDR3 is TGCAGCGTTGCGGAACGGGCAGGGGTGCCAGATACGCAGTATTTT. It yields the protein CSVAERAGVPDTQYF.

As for this clonotype: A much larger clone lies one base from this, so it may be a read error. Here the CDR3 reads CASSLSAGDADTQYF. DNA for the CDR3: TGCGCCAGCAGCTTGTCGGCAGGAGACGCAGATACGCAGTATTTT. The chain is built from TRBV5-1 and TRBJ2-3; D is undetermined. Germline V gene lookup returns CDR1 SGHRS and CDR2 YFSETQ. The germline V and J ends were trimmed by 1 base and 4 bases, with 13 bases remaining between them. CDR3 length: 15 amino acids.

A remark on this clonotype: A much larger clone differs by one base, so this may be a read error. This chain links TRBV11-2 with TRBJ2-4; possibly TRBD1 or TRBD2 for D (5 bases each). The CDR3 consists of 13 residues. Germline values: CDR1 SGHAT, CDR2 FQNNGV. The CDR3 coding sequence is TGTGCCAGCATGGGGGTAGCCAAAAACATGCAGTACTTC. Protein product: CASMGVAKNMQYF. Looking up the rest from reference TRBV11-2 and TRBJ2-4 gives the full variable domain: EAGVAQSPRYKIIEKRQSVAFWCNPISGHATLYWYQQILGQGPKLLIQFQNNGVVDDSQLPKDRFSAERLKGVDSTLKIQPAKLEDSAVYLCASMGVAKNMQYFGAGTRLSVL.

This clonotype was observed at least ten times. The V call is TRBV27, the J call TRBJ2-7; 9 positions agree with TRBD1. This CDR3 has 13 residues. Germline CDR1 reads MNHEY; CDR2 reads SMNVEV (reference sequence). Trimming removed 4 bases from V and 7 bases from J; junction bases left unmatched: 5. The CDR3 DNA follows: TGTGCCAGCAGTTACGGACAGGGGTTTGAGCAGTACTTC. Amino acids: CASSYGQGFEQYF.

The sample holds a few counts of this clonotype. J is TRBJ1-1 and V is TRBV27, with D possibly TRBD1 on 5 matching bases. V was cut by 3 bases and J by 7 bases, with 12 bases left in between. In germline, CDR1 is MNHEY, CDR2 SMNVEV (reference sequence). The CDR3 contains 13 residues. CDR3 loop: CASSLGSQVEAFF. CDR3 nucleotide sequence: TGTGCCAGCAGTTTGGGATCACAGGTTGAAGCTTTCTTT.

A remark on this clonotype: This may stem from a read error, because a much larger clone lies one nucleotide away. The CDR3, as DNA: TGCAGTACTAGAGATGCCCACGGGGTATACGAGCAGTACTTC. This codes for CSTRDAHGVYEQYF. The V and J genes are TRBV20-1 and TRBJ2-7, with D possibly matching TRBD2 (5 bases). Germline loops: CDR1 DFQATT, CDR2 SNEGSKA (reference sequence). The CDR3 has 14 amino acids.

This clonotype was found many times. The V call is TRBV13, the J call TRBJ2-1, with 10 nucleotides matching TRBD1. The V and J ends lost 4 bases and 8 bases, in that order; junction bases with no gene match: 8. Germline V gene lookup returns CDR1 PRHDT and CDR2 FYEKMQ (reference sequence). The length of the CDR3 is 15 residues. This CDR3 reads CASSSAGQGVDEQFF. CDR3 DNA: TGTGCCAGCAGCTCGGCCGGACAGGGGGTAGATGAGCAGTTCTTC.

This rearrangement joins TRBV30 to TRBJ2-3; D not certain. There are 12 residues in the CDR3. V dropped 3 bases and J dropped 2 bases, with 6 bases sitting between them. Germline values: CDR1 GTSNPN, CDR2 SVGIG (reference sequence). CDR3 in amino acids: CAWSGPTDTQYF. CDR3 in DNA: TGTGCCTGGAGCGGTCCCACAGATACGCAGTATTTT.

V is TRBV11-2 and J is TRBJ1-1, with TRBD1 matching over 9 bases. Germline V gives CDR1 SGHAT, CDR2 FQNNGV. This CDR3 spans 14 amino acids. With V trimmed by 5 bases and J by 5 bases, 6 bases remained unmatched. The CDR3 DNA reads as TGTGCCAGCAGCCTATGGGACAGGGATACTGAAGCTTTCTTT. Protein: CASSLWDRDTEAFF.

This clonotype was detected a few times. The gene calls are TRBV4-1 and TRBJ2-3; D is perhaps TRBD2 (5 bases). Trimming cost V 6 bases and J 4 bases, with 14 bases left between them. Germline-derived CDR1 and CDR2 are MGHRA and YSYEKL. The CDR3 spans 14 residues. CDR3 loop: CASRTSGRADTQYF. The DNA of the CDR3 is TGCGCCAGCAGAACCAGCGGTCGTGCAGATACGCAGTATTTT.